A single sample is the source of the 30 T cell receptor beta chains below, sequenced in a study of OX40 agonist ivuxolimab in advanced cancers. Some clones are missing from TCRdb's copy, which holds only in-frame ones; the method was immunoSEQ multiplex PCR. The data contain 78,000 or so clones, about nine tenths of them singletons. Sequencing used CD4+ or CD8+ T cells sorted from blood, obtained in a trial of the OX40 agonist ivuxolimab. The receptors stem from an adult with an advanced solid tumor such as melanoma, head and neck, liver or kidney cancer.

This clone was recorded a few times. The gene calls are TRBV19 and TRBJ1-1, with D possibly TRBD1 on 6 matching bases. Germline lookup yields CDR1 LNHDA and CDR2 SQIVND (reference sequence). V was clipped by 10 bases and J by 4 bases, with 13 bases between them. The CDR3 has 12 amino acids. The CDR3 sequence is CATVGARTEAFF. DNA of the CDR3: TGTGCCACGGTGGGGGCTCGCACTGAAGCTTTCTTT.

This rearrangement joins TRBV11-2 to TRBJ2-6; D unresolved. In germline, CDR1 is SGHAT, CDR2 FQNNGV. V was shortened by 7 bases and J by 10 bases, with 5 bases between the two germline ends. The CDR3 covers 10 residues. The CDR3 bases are TGTGCCAGCAAGAAGAACGTCCTGACTTTC. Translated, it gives CASKKNVLTF.

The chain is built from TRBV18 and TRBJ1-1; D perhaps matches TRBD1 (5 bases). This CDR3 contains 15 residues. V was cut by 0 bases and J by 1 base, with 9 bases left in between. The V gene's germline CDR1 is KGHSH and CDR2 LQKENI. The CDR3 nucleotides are TGTGCCAGCTCACCACCGAGGGGTCAGAACACTGAAGCTTTCTTT. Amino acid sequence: CASSPPRGQNTEAFF. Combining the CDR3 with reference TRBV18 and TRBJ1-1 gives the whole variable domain NAGVMQNPRHLVRRRGQEARLRCSPMKGHSHVYWYRQLPEEGLKFMVYLQKENIIDESGMPKERFSAEFPKEGPSILRIQQVVRGDSAAYFCASSPPRGQNTEAFFGQGTRLTVV.

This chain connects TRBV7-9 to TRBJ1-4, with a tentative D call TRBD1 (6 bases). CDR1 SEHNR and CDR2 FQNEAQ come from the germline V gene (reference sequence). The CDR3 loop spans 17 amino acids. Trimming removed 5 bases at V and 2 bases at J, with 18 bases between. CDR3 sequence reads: CASSQYKPGATNEKLFF. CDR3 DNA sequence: TGTGCCAGCAGCCAATACAAACCGGGGGCTACTAATGAAAAACTGTTTTTT.

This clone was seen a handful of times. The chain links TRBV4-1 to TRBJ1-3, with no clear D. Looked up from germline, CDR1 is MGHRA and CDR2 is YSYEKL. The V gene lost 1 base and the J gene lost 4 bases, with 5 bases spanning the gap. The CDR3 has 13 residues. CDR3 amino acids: CASSQGAGNTIYF. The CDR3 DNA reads TGCGCCAGCAGCCAAGGTGCAGGAAACACCATATATTTT.

CDR3 residues: CATSRDVARGGKYF. As DNA, the CDR3 is TGTGCCACCAGCAGAGATGTTGCCCGCGGCGGGAAGTATTTT. The chain uses TRBV15 and TRBJ2-3, with D possibly being TRBD2 (6 bases). This CDR3 is built from 14 residues. Germline V lookup: CDR1 LNHNV, CDR2 YYDKDF (reference sequence). The V and J ends lost 0 bases and 13 bases respectively, with 17 bases between them.

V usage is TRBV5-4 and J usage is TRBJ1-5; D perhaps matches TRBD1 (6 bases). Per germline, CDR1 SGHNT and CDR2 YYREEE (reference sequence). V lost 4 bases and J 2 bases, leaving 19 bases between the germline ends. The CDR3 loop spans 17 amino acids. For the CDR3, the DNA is TGTGCCAGCAGCAGAAATGGGGGGGCGCAAGGCAATCAGCCCCAGCATTTT. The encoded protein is CASSRNGGAQGNQPQHF. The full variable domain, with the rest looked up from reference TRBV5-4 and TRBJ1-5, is ETGVTQSPTHLIKTRGQQVTLRCSSQSGHNTVSWYQQALGQGPQFIFQYYREEENGRGNFPPRFSGLQFPNYSSELNVNALELDDSALYLCASSRNGGAQGNQPQHFGDGTRLSIL.

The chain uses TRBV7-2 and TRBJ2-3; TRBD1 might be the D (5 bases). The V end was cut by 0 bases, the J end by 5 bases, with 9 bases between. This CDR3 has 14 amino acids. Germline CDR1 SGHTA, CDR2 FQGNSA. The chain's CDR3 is CASSLAGLKDTQYF. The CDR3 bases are TGTGCCAGCAGCTTAGCGGGGCTAAAAGATACGCAGTATTTT.

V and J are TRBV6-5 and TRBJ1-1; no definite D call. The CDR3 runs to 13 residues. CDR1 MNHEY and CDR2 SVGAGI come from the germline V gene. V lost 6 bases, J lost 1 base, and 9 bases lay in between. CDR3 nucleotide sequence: TGTGCCAGCAGGCAGACGGAGAACACTGAAGCTTTCTTT. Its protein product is CASRQTENTEAFF.

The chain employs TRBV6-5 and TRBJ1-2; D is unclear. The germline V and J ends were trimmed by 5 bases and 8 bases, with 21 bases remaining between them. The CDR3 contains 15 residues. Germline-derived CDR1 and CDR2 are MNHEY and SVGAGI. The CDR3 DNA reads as TGTGCCAGCAGTCCATCTCCCTGGGCTCCTCGGGGCTACACCTTC. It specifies CASSPSPWAPRGYTF.

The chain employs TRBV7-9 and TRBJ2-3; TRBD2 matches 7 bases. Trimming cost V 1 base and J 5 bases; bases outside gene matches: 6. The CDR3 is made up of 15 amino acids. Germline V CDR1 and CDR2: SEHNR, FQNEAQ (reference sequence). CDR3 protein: CASSLGGGGGDTQYF. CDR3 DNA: TGTGCCAGCAGCTTAGGTGGTGGGGGGGGAGATACGCAGTATTTT.

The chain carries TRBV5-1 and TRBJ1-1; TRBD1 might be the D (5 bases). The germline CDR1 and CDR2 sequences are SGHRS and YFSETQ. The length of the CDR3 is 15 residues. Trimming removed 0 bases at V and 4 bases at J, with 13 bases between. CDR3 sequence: CASSLVGEVGTEAFF. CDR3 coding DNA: TGCGCCAGCAGCTTGGTGGGGGAAGTAGGCACTGAAGCTTTCTTT.

CDR3 region: CASSGLASNEQFF. Written as DNA, the CDR3 is TGTGCCAGCTCGGGACTAGCCAGCAATGAGCAGTTCTTC. The rearrangement joins TRBV6-6 to TRBJ2-1; 9 bases are a match to TRBD2. Germline V gives CDR1 MNHNY, CDR2 SVGAGI (reference sequence). Trimming removed 8 bases from V and 6 bases from J; junction bases left unmatched: 5. The CDR3 contains 13 residues.

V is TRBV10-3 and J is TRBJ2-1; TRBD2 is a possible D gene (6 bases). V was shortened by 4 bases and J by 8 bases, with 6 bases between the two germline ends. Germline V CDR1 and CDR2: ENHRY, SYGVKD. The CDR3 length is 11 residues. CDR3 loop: CAISGGDEQFF. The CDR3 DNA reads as TGTGCCATCAGTGGGGGGGATGAGCAGTTCTTC.

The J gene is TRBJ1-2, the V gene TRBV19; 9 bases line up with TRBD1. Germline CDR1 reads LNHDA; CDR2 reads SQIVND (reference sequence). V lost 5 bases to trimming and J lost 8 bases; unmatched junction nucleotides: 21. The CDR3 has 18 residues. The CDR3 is CASSSNPGTGNFRQGYTF. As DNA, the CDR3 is TGTGCCAGTAGTTCCAACCCCGGGACAGGGAATTTCCGACAGGGCTACACCTTC.

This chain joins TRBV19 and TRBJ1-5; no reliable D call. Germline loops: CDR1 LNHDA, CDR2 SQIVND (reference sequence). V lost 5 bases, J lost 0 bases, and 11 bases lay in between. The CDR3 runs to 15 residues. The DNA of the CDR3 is TGTGCCAGTAGTCGGGGTCAGTATAGCAATCAGCCCCAGCATTTT. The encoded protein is CASSRGQYSNQPQHF. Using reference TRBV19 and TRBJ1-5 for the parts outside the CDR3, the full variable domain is DGGITQSPKYLFRKEGQNVTLSCEQNLNHDAMYWYRQDPGQGLRLIYYSQIVNDFQKGDIAEGYSVSREKKESFPLTVTSAQKNPTAFYLCASSRGQYSNQPQHFGDGTRLSIL.

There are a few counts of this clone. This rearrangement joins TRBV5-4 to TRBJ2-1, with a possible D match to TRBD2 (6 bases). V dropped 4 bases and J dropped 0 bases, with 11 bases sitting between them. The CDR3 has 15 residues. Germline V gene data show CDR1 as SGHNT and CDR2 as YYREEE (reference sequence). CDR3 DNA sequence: TGTGCCAGCAGCCCGGACTACGGCTCCTACAATGAGCAGTTCTTC. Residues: CASSPDYGSYNEQFF.

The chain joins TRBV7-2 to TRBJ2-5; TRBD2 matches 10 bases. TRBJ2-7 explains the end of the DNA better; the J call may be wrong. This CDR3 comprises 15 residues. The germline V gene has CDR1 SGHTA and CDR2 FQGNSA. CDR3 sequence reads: CASSSASGSSYEQYF. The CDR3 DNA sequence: TGTGCCAGCAGCTCCGCTAGCGGGAGCTCCTACGAGCAGTACTTC.

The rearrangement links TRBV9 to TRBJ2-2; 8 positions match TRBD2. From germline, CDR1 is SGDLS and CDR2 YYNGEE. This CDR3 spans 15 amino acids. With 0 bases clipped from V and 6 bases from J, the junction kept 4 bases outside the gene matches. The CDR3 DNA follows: TGTGCCAGCAGCGTAGCAGCGGGAGTTTCCGGGGAGCTGTTTTTT. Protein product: CASSVAAGVSGELFF.

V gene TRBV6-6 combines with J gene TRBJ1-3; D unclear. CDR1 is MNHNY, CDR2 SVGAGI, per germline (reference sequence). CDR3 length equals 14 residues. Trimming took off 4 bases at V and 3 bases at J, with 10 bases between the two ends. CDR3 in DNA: TGTGCCAGCAGTTCCCCCCTGGTTGGAAACACCATATATTTT. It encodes CASSSPLVGNTIYF.

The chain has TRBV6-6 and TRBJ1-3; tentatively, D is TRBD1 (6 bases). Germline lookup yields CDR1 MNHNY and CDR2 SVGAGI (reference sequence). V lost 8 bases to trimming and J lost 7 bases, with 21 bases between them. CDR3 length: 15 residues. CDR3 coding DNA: TGTGCCAGCGTTTGGGGCAGGGGAAGAGGGAACACCATATATTTT. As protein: CASVWGRGRGNTIYF.

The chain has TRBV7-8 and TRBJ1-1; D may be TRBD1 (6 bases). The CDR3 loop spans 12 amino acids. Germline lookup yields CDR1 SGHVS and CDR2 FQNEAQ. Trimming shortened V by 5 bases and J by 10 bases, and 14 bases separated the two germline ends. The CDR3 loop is CASSKGKGGAFF. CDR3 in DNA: TGTGCCAGCAGCAAAGGGAAGGGGGGAGCTTTCTTT.

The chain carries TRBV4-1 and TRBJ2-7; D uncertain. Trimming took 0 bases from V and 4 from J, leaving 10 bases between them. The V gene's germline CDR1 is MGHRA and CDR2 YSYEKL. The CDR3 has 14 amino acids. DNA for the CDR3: TGCGCCAGCAGCCAAGAAACTACCTTTTACGAGCAGTACTTC. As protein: CASSQETTFYEQYF.

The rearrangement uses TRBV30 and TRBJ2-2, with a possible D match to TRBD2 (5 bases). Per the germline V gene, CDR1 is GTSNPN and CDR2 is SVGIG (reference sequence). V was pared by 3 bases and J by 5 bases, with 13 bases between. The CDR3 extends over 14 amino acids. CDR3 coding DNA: TGTGCCTGGAGCCGGAACAGAGGGACCGGGGAGCTGTTTTTT. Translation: CAWSRNRGTGELFF.

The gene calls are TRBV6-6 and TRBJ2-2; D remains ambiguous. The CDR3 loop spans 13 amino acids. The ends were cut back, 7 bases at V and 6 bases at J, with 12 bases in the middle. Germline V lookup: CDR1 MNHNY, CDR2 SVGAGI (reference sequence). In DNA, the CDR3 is TGTGCCAGCACTAACGACCGGGCCGGGGAGCTGTTTTTT. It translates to CASTNDRAGELFF.

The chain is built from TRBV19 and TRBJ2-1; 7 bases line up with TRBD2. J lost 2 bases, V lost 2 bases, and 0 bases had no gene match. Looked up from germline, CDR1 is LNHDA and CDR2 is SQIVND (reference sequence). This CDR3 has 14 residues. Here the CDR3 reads CASSILAAYNEQFF. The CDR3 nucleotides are TGTGCCAGTAGTATACTAGCGGCCTACAATGAGCAGTTCTTC.

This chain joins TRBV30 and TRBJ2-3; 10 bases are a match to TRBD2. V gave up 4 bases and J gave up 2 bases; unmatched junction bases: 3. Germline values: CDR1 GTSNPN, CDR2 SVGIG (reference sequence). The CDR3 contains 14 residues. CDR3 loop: CAWNSGGYTDTQYF. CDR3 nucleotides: TGTGCCTGGAATAGCGGGGGGTACACAGATACGCAGTATTTT. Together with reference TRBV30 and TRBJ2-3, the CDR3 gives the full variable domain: SQTIHQWPATLVQPVGSPLSLECTVEGTSNPNLYWYRQAAGRGLQLLFYSVGIGQISSEVPQNLSASRPQDRQFILSSKKLLLSDSGFYLCAWNSGGYTDTQYFGPGTRLTVL.

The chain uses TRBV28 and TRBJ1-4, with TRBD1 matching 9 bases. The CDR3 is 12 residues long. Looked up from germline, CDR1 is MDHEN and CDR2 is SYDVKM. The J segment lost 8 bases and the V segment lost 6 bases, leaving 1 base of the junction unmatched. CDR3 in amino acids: CASRGTGEKLFF. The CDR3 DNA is TGTGCCAGCAGGGGGACAGGGGAAAAACTGTTTTTT. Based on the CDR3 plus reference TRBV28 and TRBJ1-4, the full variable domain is DVKVTQSSRYLVKRTGEKVFLECVQDMDHENMFWYRQDPGLGLRLIYFSYDVKMKEKGDIPEGYSVSREKKERFSLILESASTNQTSMYLCASRGTGEKLFFGSGTQLSVL.

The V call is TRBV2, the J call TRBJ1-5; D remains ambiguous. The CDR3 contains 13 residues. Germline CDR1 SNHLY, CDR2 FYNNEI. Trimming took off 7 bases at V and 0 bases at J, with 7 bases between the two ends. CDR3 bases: TGTGCCAGCAATAAGAATAGCAATCAGCCCCAGCATTTT. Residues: CASNKNSNQPQHF.

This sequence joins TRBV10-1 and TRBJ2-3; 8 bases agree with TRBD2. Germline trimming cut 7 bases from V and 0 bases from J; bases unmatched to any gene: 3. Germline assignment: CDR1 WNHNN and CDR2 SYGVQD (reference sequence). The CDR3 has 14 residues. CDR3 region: CASKASGSTDTQYF. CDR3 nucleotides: TGCGCCAGCAAGGCTAGCGGGAGCACAGATACGCAGTATTTT.